The 23 T cell receptor beta chains given below trace back to one sample, sequenced in a study of OX40 agonist ivuxolimab in advanced cancers. Data came from immunoSEQ multiplex PCR; TCRdb stores just in-frame clones and leaves some out. The profile shows 75,000 to 100,000 clones, approximately 80% of them singletons. This material consisted of CD4+ or CD8+ T cells sorted from blood, taken in a trial of the OX40 agonist ivuxolimab. These receptors were obtained from an adult with an advanced solid tumor such as melanoma, head and neck, liver or kidney cancer.

The V and J genes are TRBV27 and TRBJ1-2; D may be TRBD1 (6 bases). The CDR3 covers 13 residues. CDR1 and CDR2 (germline): MNHEY, SMNVEV (reference sequence). V gave up 6 bases and J gave up 1 base, with 9 bases separating them. CDR3: CASRKDSNYGYTF. The CDR3 coding sequence is TGTGCCAGCAGAAAGGACAGTAACTATGGCTACACCTTC.

This clone has just a few counts. The CDR3 is CARSESSYEQYF. The CDR3, as DNA: TGTGCCAGGTCCGAGAGCTCCTACGAGCAGTACTTC. The chain couples TRBV2 to TRBJ2-7; D not resolved. V was clipped by 9 bases and J by 0 bases, with 9 bases between them. In germline, CDR1 is SNHLY, CDR2 FYNNEI. This CDR3 is built from 12 residues.

V and J are TRBV2 and TRBJ1-1, with 8 bases fitting TRBD1. The CDR3 is 14 residues long. Germline V gene sequence: CDR1 SNHLY, CDR2 FYNNEI. V shed 6 bases, J shed 5 bases, and the junction held 8 bases outside the gene matches. The CDR3 loop is CASRVGQGGTEAFF. CDR3 sequence (DNA): TGTGCCAGCAGGGTTGGACAGGGAGGTACTGAAGCTTTCTTT.

The chain uses TRBV6-5 and TRBJ2-7, with D perhaps given as TRBD1 or TRBD2 (5 bases each). The CDR3 runs 13 residues. Germline CDR1 and CDR2: MNHEY and SVGAGI. V was shortened by 7 bases and J by 3 bases, with 13 bases between the two germline ends. The CDR3 bases are TGTGCCAGCACGGGGCAGGGTGTCTACGAGCAGTACTTC. Amino acids: CASTGQGVYEQYF.

This clone was seen once. The rearrangement joins TRBV6-6 to TRBJ2-1; 7 bases line up with TRBD2. V lost 5 bases and J lost 6; bases outside the gene matches: 10. CDR1 and CDR2 (germline): MNHNY, SVGAGI (reference sequence). The CDR3 runs to 15 residues. CDR3 sequence (DNA): TGTGCCAGCAGTGCTGGCGGGAGATGGTTCAATGAGCAGTTCTTC. Protein: CASSAGGRWFNEQFF.

V usage is TRBV11-2 and J usage is TRBJ2-5, with D unclear. Germline CDR1 is SGHAT and CDR2 is FQNNGV. Trimming stripped 5 bases from V and 1 base from J, with 14 bases between. The CDR3 is 15 amino acids. The CDR3 nucleotides are TGTGCCAGCAGCCCCCCCAGGACGTTCCAAGAGACCCAGTACTTC. It encodes CASSPPRTFQETQYF.

The gene calls are TRBV20-1 and TRBJ1-1, with D possibly matching TRBD1 (5 bases). Germline V CDR1 and CDR2: DFQATT, SNEGSKA (reference sequence). CDR3 length: 10 residues. Trimming pared 3 bases from V and 8 bases from J, leaving 7 bases between. The CDR3 reads CSARPGEAFF. In nucleotides, the CDR3 is TGCAGTGCTAGGCCAGGGGAAGCTTTCTTT.

The genes are TRBV6-1 and TRBJ2-7, with 8 positions matching TRBD1. J lost 6 bases, V lost 6 bases, and 4 bases had no gene match. Germline CDR1 reads MNHNS; CDR2 reads SASEGT. This CDR3 comprises 12 residues. CDR3 in DNA: TGTGCCAGCAGAGGACAGGGCTCCGAGCAGTACTTC. Translation: CASRGQGSEQYF.

The chain is built from TRBV6-1 and TRBJ2-1, with TRBD2 matching over 8 bases. Trimming cost V 7 bases and J 2 bases; bases outside gene matches: 4. The length of the CDR3 is 14 residues. CDR1 and CDR2 (germline): MNHNS, SASEGT. The CDR3 bases are TGTGCCAGCACCTTAGCGGGACCCTACAATGAGCAGTTCTTC. It yields the protein CASTLAGPYNEQFF.

This clone was found many times. The chain has TRBV4-1 and TRBJ2-1, with D unclear. The CDR3 length is 12 residues. Trimming took off 0 bases at V and 3 bases at J, with 0 bases between the two ends. Germline V gene lookup returns CDR1 MGHRA and CDR2 YSYEKL. CDR3 in DNA: TGCGCCAGCAGCCAAGACTACAATGAGCAGTTCTTC. Protein: CASSQDYNEQFF.

This clone occurred once. The rearrangement uses TRBV5-1 and TRBJ2-7, with 7 bases fitting TRBD1. The CDR3 sequence is 15 residues long. The germline CDR1 and CDR2 sequences are SGHRS and YFSETQ. Unmatched junction bases numbered 10, after V lost 4 bases and J lost 3 bases. The DNA of the CDR3 is TGCGCCAGCAGCCCGACCGGGACAGACCACTACGAGCAGTACTTC. The encoded protein is CASSPTGTDHYEQYF.

The chain uses TRBV6-6 and TRBJ2-7; D is possibly TRBD1 or TRBD2 (5 bases each). In germline, CDR1 is MNHNY, CDR2 SVGAGI (reference sequence). Between the trimmed V and J ends, which lost 10 bases and 0 bases, there was a span of 13 bases. There are 13 residues in the CDR3. CDR3 sequence reads: CATRGGYSYEQYF. The CDR3 bases are TGTGCCACCCGGGGCGGGTACTCCTACGAGCAGTACTTC.

The chain employs TRBV19 and TRBJ1-2, with D tentatively TRBD1 (6 bases). This CDR3 contains 14 residues. The germline V gene has CDR1 LNHDA and CDR2 SQIVND (reference sequence). Trimming stripped 3 bases from V and 6 bases from J, with 14 bases between. The DNA of the CDR3 is TGTGCCAGTAGTATTACCACAGGGAAAGATGGCTACACCTTC. Protein sequence: CASSITTGKDGYTF.

The genes are TRBV4-2 and TRBJ2-5; 10 positions agree with TRBD2. Losses at the gene ends were 4 bases for V and 11 bases for J; bases not matched to a gene: 13. Germline V gives CDR1 LGHNA, CDR2 YNFKEQ. The CDR3 sequence is 15 residues long. This CDR3 reads CASSPTSGQVVEQYF. CDR3 DNA: TGTGCCAGCAGCCCGACTAGCGGGCAAGTGGTGGAGCAGTACTTC.

The chain carries TRBV4-3 and TRBJ2-3; D is unresolved. The CDR3 spans 15 residues. Trimming shortened V by 0 bases and J by 0 bases, and 7 bases separated the two germline ends. The germline V gene encodes CDR1 LGHNA and CDR2 YSLEER. CDR3 region: CASSQELGSTDTQYF. In DNA, the CDR3 is TGCGCCAGCAGCCAAGAACTGGGAAGCACAGATACGCAGTATTTT.

This clone occurred once. The rearrangement uses TRBV18 and TRBJ2-2; D call uncertain. V lost 1 base to trimming and J lost 0 bases, with 6 bases between them. Germline V gene lookup returns CDR1 KGHSH and CDR2 LQKENI. This CDR3 region has 15 residues. CDR3 nucleotide sequence: TGTGCCAGCTCACCACTTAAGACGAACACCGGGGAGCTGTTTTTT. It codes for CASSPLKTNTGELFF.

This clone was recorded only once. The junction does not match germline at one end; this may be a read error. V and J are TRBV6-5 and TRBJ1-4, with 8 bases lining up with TRBD1. Germline CDR1 and CDR2: MNHEY and SVGAGI. The CDR3 covers 14 residues. CDR3 bases: TGTGCCAGCAGCTACTCAGGGGGCAATGAAAAACTGTTTTTT. Translating gives CASSYSGGNEKLFF.

This clone was found a few times. The chain has TRBV27 and TRBJ2-7, with TRBD1 as a possible D gene (6 bases). The CDR3 extends over 14 amino acids. Per the germline V gene, CDR1 is MNHEY and CDR2 is SMNVEV (reference sequence). The V and J ends lost 0 bases and 3 bases respectively, with 9 bases between them. CDR3 nucleotides: TGTGCCAGCAGTTTATCGACAGGTCGCTACGAGCAGTACTTC. This codes for CASSLSTGRYEQYF.

This rearrangement joins TRBV2 to TRBJ1-1, with unresolved D. Trimming took 6 bases from V and 1 from J, leaving 12 bases between them. The CDR3 consists of 14 residues. Germline CDR1 and CDR2: SNHLY and FYNNEI. Written as DNA, the CDR3 is TGTGCCAGCAGCCTCATAGATACGAACACTGAAGCTTTCTTT. This encodes CASSLIDTNTEAFF. Full variable domain (remainder filled in from reference TRBV2 and TRBJ1-1): EPEVTQTPSHQVTQMGQEVILRCVPISNHLYFYWYRQILGQKVEFLVSFYNNEISEKSEIFDDQFSVERPDGSNFTLKIRSTKLEDSAMYFCASSLIDTNTEAFFGQGTRLTVV.

The chain joins TRBV2 to TRBJ1-5, with D hard to call. The V gene's germline CDR1 is SNHLY and CDR2 FYNNEI. The CDR3 spans 14 residues. The ends were cut back, 4 bases at V and 3 bases at J, with 10 bases in the middle. The CDR3 loop is CASSGVDFNQPQHF. The CDR3 nucleotides are TGTGCCAGCAGTGGGGTGGACTTCAATCAGCCCCAGCATTTT.

The chain carries TRBV10-3 and TRBJ2-3; TRBD2 agrees at 12 bases. Germline trimming cut 10 bases from V and 5 bases from J; bases unmatched to any gene: 13. This CDR3 has 16 residues. The germline CDR1 and CDR2 sequences are ENHRY and SYGVKD. The CDR3 loop is CASGLAGTGSGDTQYF. DNA of the CDR3: TGTGCCAGCGGACTAGCGGGAACCGGGTCAGGAGATACGCAGTATTTT.

This clone showed up just a few times. This sequence joins TRBV4-2 and TRBJ1-5, with D possibly TRBD1 on 6 matching bases. V lost 1 base, J lost 0 bases, and 10 bases lay in between. From germline, CDR1 is LGHNA and CDR2 YNFKEQ. This CDR3 is built from 16 residues. CDR3 loop: CASSQGGQYSNQPQHF. The CDR3 DNA reads as TGTGCCAGCAGCCAAGGGGGACAATATAGCAATCAGCCCCAGCATTTT.

V gene TRBV20-1 combines with J gene TRBJ1-1; no clear D gene. Deletions cut 1 base from V and 6 bases from J, with 6 bases between. CDR1 DFQATT and CDR2 SNEGSKA come from the germline V gene (reference sequence). The CDR3 is 11 residues long. The CDR3 region is CSARVYPEAFF. In DNA, the CDR3 is TGCAGTGCTAGAGTATACCCTGAAGCTTTCTTT.